Sequencing of this T cell receptor beta chain was carried out in a study of identifying expanded T cells in peripheral blood. Only in-frame clones appear in the TCRdb table, and some are missing; sequencing was by immunoSEQ multiplex PCR. The sample contains fewer than 110,000 clones, about 83% of which appear only once. This CDR3 region has 15 residues. V gave up 6 bases and J gave up 0 bases, with 11 bases separating them. The germline gives CDR1 MNHEY, CDR2 SMNVEV (reference sequence). Notes on this clone: Its antigen is as yet unknown.

Regarding the study as a whole: Approximately 2-week clone count variance significantly increased as total template count grew.

The receptor was isolated from a person aged 18 to 75 in good health. The rearrangement joins TRBV27 to TRBJ1-4; D might be TRBD1 (6 bases). The sequenced material came from blood. CDR3 bases: TGTGCCAGCAGACGGACAGTTGCAACTAATGAAAAACTGTTTTTT. Translation: CASRRTVATNEKLFF.